Below, 32 T cell receptor beta chains from the same sample are listed, as sequenced in a study of T-cell reconstitution after alpha-beta-depleted transplantation in children. Preparation of the TCRbeta library involved a method that used unique molecular identifiers. TCRdb recomputed calls from the PCR reads with MiXCR, one row per CDR3 protein. This repertoire shows 350,000 to 500,000 distinct CDR3 sequences, around two fifths found once; its top ten account for 25% to 30%. Sequencing used PBMCs, obtained before TCRalphabeta/CD19-depleted stem cell transplant. The receptors here all came from a girl aged 2-9 years with aplastic anemia, due to receive a stem cell transplant.

V gene TRBV12-3 or TRBV12-4 combines with J gene TRBJ2-1; D unresolved. Trimming left V 6 bases short and J 8 bases short, with 17 bases between. The length of the CDR3 is 14 residues. CDR3 nucleotide sequence: TGTGCCAGCAGCCGTTCTAGAACCCGCGATGAGCAGTTCTTC. Translated: CASSRSRTRDEQFF.

This clonotype counts as medium-sized (0.01 to 0.1%). V usage is TRBV20-1 and J usage is TRBJ1-1, with a tentative D call TRBD1 (5 bases). This CDR3 comprises 12 residues. Germline lookup yields CDR1 DFQATT and CDR2 SNEGSKA (reference sequence). Trimming pared 3 bases from V and 11 bases from J, leaving 16 bases between. Here the CDR3 reads CSASVEWGGAFF. CDR3 DNA: TGCAGTGCTAGTGTCGAATGGGGGGGGGCTTTCTTT.

The chain has TRBV7-2 and TRBJ2-3; no clear D. V was shortened by 2 bases and J by 4 bases, with 13 bases between the two germline ends. Germline V gives CDR1 SGHTA, CDR2 FQGNSA. This CDR3 contains 15 residues. The CDR3 sequence: CASSLTRMQPDTQYF. The CDR3 DNA follows: TGTGCCAGCAGCTTAACGCGCATGCAGCCAGATACGCAGTATTTT. Complete variable domain (other parts from reference TRBV7-2 and TRBJ2-3): GAGVSQSPSNKVTEKGKDVELRCDPISGHTALYWYRQSLGQGLEFLIYFQGNSAPDKSGLPSDRFSAERTGGSVSTLTIQRTQQEDSAVYLCASSLTRMQPDTQYFGPGTRLTVL.

V usage is TRBV20-1 and J usage is TRBJ2-3; D is undetermined. CDR1 and CDR2 from the germline V gene are DFQATT and SNEGSKA (reference sequence). V was shortened by 2 bases and J by 1 base, with 13 bases between the two germline ends. The CDR3 is made up of 15 amino acids. The CDR3 nucleotides read TGCAGTGCTAGACCCCCCCAGTTGGGCACAGATACGCAGTATTTT. Its protein is CSARPPQLGTDTQYF.

The chain carries TRBV24-1 and TRBJ2-3; no clear D. The V gene lost 5 bases and the J gene lost 6 bases, with 23 bases spanning the gap. The CDR3 runs 17 residues. The germline CDR1 and CDR2 sequences are KGHDR and SFDVKD. CDR3 in amino acids: CATSVLNRGRSVDTQYF. The CDR3 DNA follows: TGTGCCACCAGTGTCCTAAACCGTGGCAGATCCGTGGATACGCAGTATTTT.

The CDR3 DNA is TGCAGTGCTAGTAGCTTAACAGGTATCCAAGAGACCCAGTACTTC. Amino acid sequence: CSASSLTGIQETQYF. This chain links TRBV20-1 with TRBJ2-5, with D possibly being TRBD1 (5 bases). Germline V lookup: CDR1 DFQATT, CDR2 SNEGSKA (reference sequence). V lost 3 bases to trimming and J lost 1 base, with 15 bases between them. The CDR3 consists of 15 residues.

J is TRBJ2-1 and V is TRBV15; D may correspond to TRBD1 or TRBD2 (6 bases each). Between the trimmed V and J ends, which lost 5 bases and 3 bases, there was a span of 14 bases. The CDR3 runs 15 residues. The V gene's germline CDR1 is LNHNV and CDR2 YYDKDF (reference sequence). CDR3 in amino acids: CATSYLGGGYNEQFF. CDR3 coding DNA: TGTGCCACCAGCTATTTGGGGGGCGGCTACAATGAGCAGTTCTTC.

This chain joins TRBV6-5 and TRBJ2-7; TRBD2 aligns across 9 bases. V gave up 4 bases and J gave up 0 bases; unmatched junction bases: 13. CDR1 is MNHEY and CDR2 is SVGAGI in the germline V gene. The CDR3 is 18 residues long. Here the CDR3 reads CASSSSGRNPQSSYEQYF. CDR3 nucleotide sequence: TGTGCCAGCAGTTCGAGCGGGAGGAACCCCCAAAGCTCCTACGAGCAGTACTTC.

This clonotype was seen repeatedly, ten times or more. The J gene is TRBJ1-1, the V gene TRBV6-2 or TRBV6-3; 9 nucleotides agree with TRBD1. This CDR3 has 14 residues. V gave up 5 bases and J gave up 6 bases; unmatched junction bases: 7. Germline V gene data show CDR1 as MNHEY and CDR2 as SVGEGT. CDR3 nucleotide sequence: TGTGCCAGCAGTCCCGGGACAGGGTGGGCTGAAGCTTTCTTT. It is translated as CASSPGTGWAEAFF.

This clonotype was recorded once. This chain uses TRBV6-2 or TRBV6-3 with TRBJ2-7; D unresolved. CDR1 and CDR2 (germline): MNHEY, SVGEGT. The CDR3 has 15 residues. V lost 7 bases and J lost 3, with 19 bases in between. The CDR3 DNA follows: TGTGCCAGCAATGACCCGAACACGAGTCACTACGAGCAGTACTTC. Protein product: CASNDPNTSHYEQYF.

The J gene is TRBJ2-7, the V gene TRBV4-2; D ambiguous. Per the germline V gene, CDR1 is LGHNA and CDR2 is YNFKEQ. The CDR3 loop spans 15 amino acids. V was clipped by 2 bases and J by 0 bases, with 11 bases between them. CDR3 sequence: CASSQSTGLSYEQYF. The CDR3, as DNA: TGTGCCAGCAGCCAAAGCACCGGGCTCTCCTACGAGCAGTACTTC.

This clonotype has at least ten counts. The chain carries TRBV29-1 and TRBJ2-5, with D perhaps TRBD1 (6 bases). Germline V gene sequence: CDR1 SQVTM, CDR2 ANQGSEA. This CDR3 comprises 15 residues. The ends were cut back, 0 bases at V and 2 bases at J, with 13 bases in the middle. CDR3 nucleotide sequence: TGCAGCGTTGAAGATCGAGCTAGGGGGCAAGAGACCCAGTACTTC. It is translated as CSVEDRARGQETQYF.

This clonotype was found many times. The genes are TRBV20-1 and TRBJ2-3; 7 nucleotides agree with TRBD1. This CDR3 spans 14 amino acids. The germline V gene has CDR1 DFQATT and CDR2 SNEGSKA (reference sequence). V shed 6 bases, J shed 3 bases, and the junction held 9 bases outside the gene matches. The CDR3 sequence: CSAETGTDTDTQYF. The CDR3 DNA reads TGCAGTGCGGAGACCGGGACAGATACAGATACGCAGTATTTT.

In its sample, this clonotype was seen a few times. The chain employs TRBV11-2 and TRBJ2-7; possibly TRBD2 for D (6 bases). The CDR3 extends over 16 amino acids. The V gene lost 2 bases and the J gene lost 0 bases, with 14 bases spanning the gap. CDR1 and CDR2 (germline): SGHAT, FQNNGV. The CDR3 spells CASSLPPSANSYEQYF. CDR3 DNA: TGTGCCAGCAGCTTACCCCCTAGCGCTAACTCCTACGAGCAGTACTTC.

The CDR3 reads CSASPGTHRTVYEQFF. Here the CDR3 DNA reads TGCAGTGCTAGCCCCGGGACACACAGAACTGTGTATGAGCAGTTCTTC. V is TRBV20-1 and J is TRBJ2-1, with D maybe TRBD1 (6 bases). The V and J ends lost 3 bases and 8 bases respectively, with 23 bases between them. This CDR3 contains 16 residues. The germline gives CDR1 DFQATT, CDR2 SNEGSKA (reference sequence).

This clonotype was counted a few times. V gene TRBV7-2 combines with J gene TRBJ1-6; TRBD1 is a possible D gene (5 bases). The CDR3 runs 13 residues. V lost 1 base and J lost 10, with 8 bases in between. CDR1 and CDR2 from the germline V gene are SGHTA and FQGNSA. The CDR3 DNA reads TGTGCCAGCAGCTTAGGGGGGAGGTCACCCCTCCACTTT. This codes for CASSLGGRSPLHF.

This chain uses TRBV11-2 with TRBJ2-6; D is ambiguous. This CDR3 region has 19 residues. V was shortened by 4 bases and J by 0 bases, with 19 bases between the two germline ends. Germline CDR1 and CDR2: SGHAT and FQNNGV. The CDR3 sequence is CASSSLTGPRNSGANVLTF. The DNA of the CDR3 is TGTGCCAGCAGCTCATTAACGGGCCCTCGGAACTCTGGGGCCAACGTCCTGACTTTC. The variable domain in full, with the rest retrieved from reference TRBV11-2 and TRBJ2-6, is EAGVAQSPRYKIIEKRQSVAFWCNPISGHATLYWYQQILGQGPKLLIQFQNNGVVDDSQLPKDRFSAERLKGVDSTLKIQPAKLEDSAVYLCASSSLTGPRNSGANVLTFGAGSRLTVL.

The sample holds a few counts of this clonotype. This rearrangement joins TRBV12-3 or TRBV12-4 to TRBJ2-3, with a tentative D call TRBD1 (5 bases). The V end was cut by 3 bases, the J end by 4 bases, with 14 bases between. The CDR3 runs to 15 residues. DNA of the CDR3: TGTGCCAGCAGTTTTAGGGCAGGGCAGGCAGATACGCAGTATTTT. This sequence encodes CASSFRAGQADTQYF.

The chain recombines TRBV7-7 with TRBJ2-3; tentative D call: TRBD1 (5 bases). Germline V gene sequence: CDR1 SSHAT, CDR2 FNYEAQ (reference sequence). V lost 1 base and J 0 bases, leaving 20 bases between the germline ends. This CDR3 is built from 19 residues. The chain's CDR3 is CASSLEAWSGRASTDTQYF. The CDR3 nucleotides are TGTGCCAGCAGCTTAGAGGCGTGGAGTGGCAGGGCAAGCACAGATACGCAGTATTTT. Complete variable domain (other parts from reference TRBV7-7 and TRBJ2-3): GAGVSQSPRYKVTKRGQDVTLRCDPISSHATLYWYQQALGQGPEFLTYFNYEAQPDKSGLPSDRFSAERPEGSISTLTIQRTEQRDSAMYRCASSLEAWSGRASTDTQYFGPGTRLTVL.

The chain recombines TRBV20-1 with TRBJ2-5, with D hard to call. Germline values: CDR1 DFQATT, CDR2 SNEGSKA (reference sequence). The germline V and J ends were trimmed by 4 bases and 2 bases, with 5 bases remaining between them. CDR3 size: 11 residues. The CDR3 spells CSAKQQETQYF. The CDR3 nucleotides are TGCAGTGCTAAACAGCAAGAGACCCAGTACTTC.

V is TRBV29-1 and J is TRBJ1-2; D is unresolved. Deletions cut 7 bases from V and 6 bases from J, with 12 bases between. CDR3 length: 11 amino acids. Germline V gives CDR1 SQVTM, CDR2 ANQGSEA. CDR3 nucleotide sequence: TGCAGCGCTGGCGGCAGAGATGGCTACACCTTC. Translated: CSAGGRDGYTF. Combining the CDR3 with reference TRBV29-1 and TRBJ1-2 gives the whole variable domain SAVISQKPSRDICQRGTSLTIQCQVDSQVTMMFWYRQQPGQSLTLIATANQGSEATYESGFVIDKFPISRPNLTFSTLTVSNMSPEDSSIYLCSAGGRDGYTFGSGTRLTVV.

This clonotype was counted ten times or more. The chain is built from TRBV6-5 and TRBJ2-3; 9 bases match TRBD1. CDR1 and CDR2 from the germline V gene are MNHEY and SVGAGI. The CDR3 loop spans 14 amino acids. V gave up 0 bases and J gave up 12 bases; unmatched junction bases: 7. Here the CDR3 reads CASSYSSTGGVQYF. The CDR3 nucleotides read TGTGCCAGCAGTTACTCCTCTACAGGGGGCGTTCAGTATTTT.

In its sample, this clonotype was seen many times. This chain uses TRBV20-1 with TRBJ2-7; perhaps TRBD1 as D (6 bases). This CDR3 comprises 14 residues. Per germline, CDR1 DFQATT and CDR2 SNEGSKA (reference sequence). V lost 0 bases and J 3 bases, leaving 12 bases between the germline ends. Here the CDR3 DNA reads TGCAGTGCTAGAGAAGTACAGGGTGTCTACGAGCAGTACTTC. Encoded protein: CSAREVQGVYEQYF.

This chain connects TRBV6-5 to TRBJ2-3; the D is unclear. From germline, CDR1 is MNHEY and CDR2 SVGAGI. The CDR3 contains 14 residues. V shed 0 bases and J shed 6 bases, with 10 bases lying between them. CDR3 region: CASSYSLDKDTQYF. The CDR3 DNA reads TGTGCCAGCAGTTACTCCCTAGACAAGGATACGCAGTATTTT.

The chain carries TRBV6-5 and TRBJ1-5; TRBD1 aligns across 10 bases. V was clipped by 0 bases and J by 7 bases; unmatched bases: 9. The CDR3 spans 17 residues. The germline V gene has CDR1 MNHEY and CDR2 SVGAGI. The chain's CDR3 is CASSYSTVGQGGQPQHF. CDR3 nucleotides: TGTGCCAGCAGTTACTCGACGGTAGGACAGGGGGGACAGCCCCAGCATTTT.

The CDR3 coding sequence is TGTGCCAGCTCACCGGACAAGGAACTGTTTTTT. Translating it yields CASSPDKELFF. The chain joins TRBV18 to TRBJ1-4, with D perhaps TRBD1 (5 bases). From germline, CDR1 is KGHSH and CDR2 LQKENI. The CDR3 sequence is 11 residues long. The V gene lost 3 bases and the J gene lost 12 bases, with 8 bases spanning the gap.

The chain links TRBV5-1 to TRBJ2-1; 16 bases map to TRBD2. CDR3 length: 16 residues. Trimming removed 4 bases from V and 8 bases from J; junction bases left unmatched: 6. Germline-derived CDR1 and CDR2 are SGHRS and YFSETQ. The CDR3 sequence: CASSVLGTSGGDEQFF. The CDR3 nucleotides read TGCGCCAGCAGCGTACTAGGGACTAGCGGGGGGGATGAGCAGTTCTTC. Based on the CDR3 plus reference TRBV5-1 and TRBJ2-1, the full variable domain is KAGVTQTPRYLIKTRGQQVTLSCSPISGHRSVSWYQQTPGQGLQFLFEYFSETQRNKGNFPGRFSGRQFSNSRSEMNVSTLELGDSALYLCASSVLGTSGGDEQFFGPGTRLTVL.

V gene TRBV20-1 combines with J gene TRBJ2-5; no firm D call. From germline, CDR1 is DFQATT and CDR2 SNEGSKA (reference sequence). Trimming pared 8 bases from V and 3 bases from J, leaving 10 bases between. The CDR3 is made up of 11 amino acids. The CDR3 nucleotides are TGCAGTACTTCGAATGAAGAGACCCAGTACTTC. Residues: CSTSNEETQYF.

The chain is built from TRBV6-1 and TRBJ1-1; D may be TRBD1 (6 bases). Per germline, CDR1 MNHNS and CDR2 SASEGT. The V and J ends lost 6 bases and 0 bases respectively, with 11 bases between them. The CDR3 loop spans 14 amino acids. The CDR3 DNA reads TGTGCCAGCAGCGGAGGGGGATTGAACACTGAAGCTTTCTTT. Translating it yields CASSGGGLNTEAFF.

This clonotype was recorded many times. The chain couples TRBV5-1 to TRBJ1-3, with D possibly TRBD1 on 6 matching bases. Germline values: CDR1 SGHRS, CDR2 YFSETQ. The CDR3 contains 18 residues. V was trimmed by 3 bases and J by 4 bases, leaving 23 bases between them. The chain's CDR3 is CASSYGRVGWTEGNTIYF. The CDR3 nucleotides are TGCGCCAGCAGCTACGGGAGGGTCGGGTGGACAGAAGGAAACACCATATATTTT.

In its sample, this clonotype was seen once. The chain joins TRBV20-1 to TRBJ2-5; TRBD1 agrees at 8 bases. CDR1 is DFQATT and CDR2 is SNEGSKA in the germline V gene (reference sequence). The CDR3 runs to 11 residues. Trimming at V came to 8 bases and at J to 5 bases, leaving 4 bases not matched to a gene. The chain's CDR3 is CSTTGVETQYF. The DNA of the CDR3 is TGCAGTACGACAGGGGTTGAGACCCAGTACTTC.

The V and J genes are TRBV12-3 or TRBV12-4 and TRBJ1-3; 7 nucleotides line up with TRBD1. This CDR3 is built from 16 residues. The V and J ends lost 6 bases and 1 base, in that order; junction bases with no gene match: 9. CDR3 region: CASSPGRGRSGNTIYF. Here the CDR3 DNA reads TGTGCCAGCAGCCCCGGCAGGGGGAGGTCTGGAAACACCATATATTTT.